Presented here are 27 T cell receptor beta chains from one specimen sequenced in a study of Ad26.COV2.S vaccination and SARS-CoV-2 variants. Generated by immunoSEQ multiplex PCR, the TCRdb table keeps only in-frame clones and is missing some. In the table there are fewer than 500,000 clones, about 88% of which are singletons. Treatment of the sample: some 19 received Ad26.COV2.S at low or high dose, single or two shots; about 5 received placebo; per-sample allocation not given. The samples date from day 63 after the first vaccine or placebo injection. This sample comprised peripheral blood, obtained in a trial of Ad26.COV2.S vaccine versus placebo. The origin of the receptors is a person between 18 and 65 years old who received the Ad26.COV2.S COVID-19 vaccine or a placebo.

The count of this clone is one. The chain combines TRBV9 with TRBJ2-3; D is uncertain. The V end lost 1 base, the J end lost 1 base, and 7 bases lay between the germline ends. Germline assignment: CDR1 SGDLS and CDR2 YYNGEE. The length of the CDR3 is 14 residues. CDR3 nucleotides: TGTGCCAGCAGCGTACAGACTGGCACAGATACGCAGTATTTT. As protein: CASSVQTGTDTQYF.

This chain uses TRBV5-6 with TRBJ1-5, with 12 bases matching TRBD1. V trimming: 3 bases; J trimming: 7 bases; junction bases outside the gene matches: 5. CDR3 length: 15 residues. Germline loops: CDR1 SGHDT, CDR2 YYEEEE. CDR3 sequence: CASSYGTGGDQPQHF. The CDR3 DNA is TGTGCCAGCAGCTATGGGACAGGGGGCGACCAGCCCCAGCATTTT. Full variable domain (outside the CDR3, taken from reference TRBV5-6 and TRBJ1-5): DAGVTQSPTHLIKTRGQQVTLRCSPKSGHDTVSWYQQALGQGPQFIFQYYEEEERQRGNFPDRFSGHQFPNYSSELNVNALLLGDSALYLCASSYGTGGDQPQHFGDGTRLSIL.

This chain uses TRBV15 with TRBJ2-1; the match to TRBD2 covers 11 bases. Germline trimming cut 3 bases from V and 7 bases from J; bases unmatched to any gene: 2. The CDR3 is 14 amino acids. Germline V gene data show CDR1 as LNHNV and CDR2 as YYDKDF (reference sequence). CDR3 amino acids: CATSRIAGGNEQFF. The CDR3 nucleotides read TGTGCCACCAGCAGGATAGCGGGGGGGAATGAGCAGTTCTTC.

The CDR3 nucleotides read TGCAGCCTGGGATACGGGGAGGGCCACAAGACTGAAGCTTTCTTT. Its protein product is CSLGYGEGHKTEAFF. The rearrangement joins TRBV29-1 to TRBJ1-1; no clear D gene. This CDR3 has 15 residues. V was pared by 8 bases and J by 5 bases, with 24 bases between. In germline, CDR1 is SQVTM, CDR2 ANQGSEA.

This sequence joins TRBV3-1 (or the pseudogene TRBV3-2) and TRBJ1-4; tentatively, D is TRBD1 (5 bases). CDR1 and CDR2 (germline): LGHDT, YNNKEL (reference sequence). The length of the CDR3 is 15 residues. The ends were cut back, 2 bases at V and 4 bases at J, with 11 bases in the middle. CDR3 amino acids: CASSQQGRNNEKLFF. In nucleotides, the CDR3 is TGTGCCAGCAGCCAACAGGGCAGGAATAATGAAAAACTGTTTTTT.

This rearrangement joins TRBV5-1 to TRBJ1-2; 7 positions match TRBD1. V trimming: 4 bases; J trimming: 5 bases; junction bases outside the gene matches: 8. The CDR3 covers 14 residues. Germline V gene data show CDR1 as SGHRS and CDR2 as YFSETQ. Here the CDR3 reads CASSAMGQRYGYTF. The CDR3 nucleotides are TGCGCCAGCAGCGCGATGGGACAGAGATATGGCTACACCTTC.

The chain carries TRBV28 and TRBJ1-2; the match to TRBD1 covers 7 bases. The CDR3 is 19 amino acids. With 6 bases clipped from V and 2 bases from J, the junction kept 21 bases outside the gene matches. Germline CDR1 and CDR2: MDHEN and SYDVKM. CDR3 residues: CASSPTGQNPFIVNYGYTF. The CDR3 region has the DNA TGTGCCAGCAGCCCAACGGGACAGAACCCCTTTATAGTGAACTATGGCTACACCTTC.

CDR3 bases: TGTGCCAGCAGTTCCGGATTACTTAATCAGCCCCAGCATTTT. Its translation is CASSSGLLNQPQHF. This rearrangement joins TRBV6-5 to TRBJ1-5; D remains ambiguous. Germline V lookup: CDR1 MNHEY, CDR2 SVGAGI. This CDR3 region has 14 residues. V lost 4 bases and J 4 bases, leaving 11 bases between the germline ends.

The chain uses TRBV4-1 and TRBJ1-4; no reliable D call. The CDR3 contains 15 residues. Germline loops: CDR1 MGHRA, CDR2 YSYEKL. V lost 4 bases and J 8 bases, leaving 17 bases between the germline ends. CDR3 sequence (DNA): TGCGCCAGCAGCCCAGGACGCTCGCCAAACGAAAAACTGTTTTTT. It translates to CASSPGRSPNEKLFF.

This sequence joins TRBV3-1 (or the pseudogene TRBV3-2) and TRBJ1-3; D uncertain. CDR3 length: 12 amino acids. The V gene's germline CDR1 is LGHDT and CDR2 YNNKEL (reference sequence). The V end was cut by 1 base, the J end by 4 bases, with 2 bases between. The CDR3 spells CASSQGGNTIYF. DNA of the CDR3: TGTGCCAGCAGCCAAGGGGGAAACACCATATATTTT.

This clone has only one observation. The chain couples TRBV10-3 to TRBJ2-1, with TRBD2 matching over 14 bases. With V trimmed by 2 bases and J by 16 bases, 16 bases remained unmatched. The V gene's germline CDR1 is ENHRY and CDR2 SYGVKD. This CDR3 region has 17 residues. The CDR3 DNA is TGTGCCATCAGTGAGACCGGACTAGCGGGAGGTAGGTCGCGGTTTTTCTTC. It is translated as CAISETGLAGGRSRFFF.

The CDR3 DNA reads TGTGCCAGCTCACCACGATCAGGAATGGAATTGGTTTACACCTTC. Protein: CASSPRSGMELVYTF. This chain joins TRBV18 and TRBJ1-2; D is unclear. V was shortened by 1 base and J by 11 bases, with 20 bases between the two germline ends. Germline CDR1 reads KGHSH; CDR2 reads LQKENI. CDR3 length: 15 residues.

The chain joins TRBV2 to TRBJ1-4, with D unresolved. The CDR3 has 13 residues. CDR1 and CDR2 (germline): SNHLY, FYNNEI. V was pared by 6 bases and J by 8 bases, with 13 bases between. In DNA form, the CDR3 reads TGTGCCAGCAGGGCCGGAGCGGGGGAAAAACTGTTTTTT. Translation: CASRAGAGEKLFF. The whole variable domain, filled in from reference TRBV2 and TRBJ1-4, reads EPEVTQTPSHQVTQMGQEVILRCVPISNHLYFYWYRQILGQKVEFLVSFYNNEISEKSEIFDDQFSVERPDGSNFTLKIRSTKLEDSAMYFCASRAGAGEKLFFGSGTQLSVL.

Only one count was recorded for this clone. The rearrangement joins TRBV3-1 (or the pseudogene TRBV3-2) to TRBJ1-2, with D maybe TRBD1 (6 bases). The germline CDR1 and CDR2 sequences are LGHDT and YNNKEL (reference sequence). Trimming removed 0 bases at V and 6 bases at J, with 14 bases between. The CDR3 has 15 residues. Here the CDR3 reads CASSQEWRGQDGYTF. The DNA for the CDR3 is TGTGCCAGCAGCCAAGAGTGGCGGGGGCAGGATGGCTACACCTTC.

The gene calls are TRBV2 and TRBJ1-2; a weak D match, TRBD1 (5 bases). The germline V and J ends were trimmed by 4 bases and 8 bases, with 17 bases remaining between them. Germline V gene lookup returns CDR1 SNHLY and CDR2 FYNNEI. CDR3 length: 14 amino acids. The chain's CDR3 is CASSVLSGGEGYTF. DNA of the CDR3: TGTGCCAGCAGTGTTCTATCCGGGGGTGAGGGCTACACCTTC. Full variable domain (remainder filled in from reference TRBV2 and TRBJ1-2): EPEVTQTPSHQVTQMGQEVILRCVPISNHLYFYWYRQILGQKVEFLVSFYNNEISEKSEIFDDQFSVERPDGSNFTLKIRSTKLEDSAMYFCASSVLSGGEGYTFGSGTRLTVV.

This clone was detected once. The chain recombines TRBV11-2 with TRBJ2-7; possibly TRBD1 for D (5 bases). Germline lookup yields CDR1 SGHAT and CDR2 FQNNGV. The CDR3 is 14 amino acids. Trimming took off 4 bases at V and 3 bases at J, with 13 bases between the two ends. CDR3 region: CASSWYRILYEQYV. The CDR3 DNA follows: TGTGCCAGCAGCTGGTACAGGATACTCTACGAGCAGTACGTC.

The genes are TRBV5-5 and TRBJ2-3; D is unresolved. Trimming removed 3 bases from V and 0 bases from J, with 20 bases in between. This CDR3 is 18 amino acids long. CDR1 SGHKS and CDR2 YYEKEE come from the germline V gene (reference sequence). In DNA, the CDR3 is TGTGCCAGCAGCTCGCCGGTACTTTTCACGACTAGCACAGATACGCAGTATTTT. Translating gives CASSSPVLFTTSTDTQYF.

The CDR3 coding sequence is TGTGCCTGGAGTTTCCTCGATGGGAACGAGCAGTACTTC. As protein: CAWSFLDGNEQYF. The chain combines TRBV30 with TRBJ2-7; D unclear. The CDR3 totals 13 residues. CDR1 and CDR2 (germline): GTSNPN, SVGIG (reference sequence). The V end lost 2 bases, the J end lost 5 bases, and 13 bases lay between the germline ends.

The rearrangement uses TRBV2 and TRBJ2-5; D is tentatively TRBD1 or TRBD2 (7 bases each). V shed 2 bases and J shed 2 bases, with 15 bases lying between them. The length of the CDR3 is 16 residues. Germline CDR1 and CDR2: SNHLY and FYNNEI. The DNA for the CDR3 is TGTGCCAGCAGTGAACAGACAGGGAGGGGTCAAGAGACCCAGTACTTC. It codes for CASSEQTGRGQETQYF.

The chain couples TRBV24-1 to TRBJ2-7; D perhaps matches TRBD1 (5 bases). The CDR3 length is 15 residues. Germline CDR1 reads KGHDR; CDR2 reads SFDVKD. V shed 5 bases and J shed 3 bases, with 16 bases lying between them. The CDR3 DNA follows: TGTGCCACCAGTGGTGGGGCCTCCGGATTCTACGAGCAGTACTTC. Amino acid sequence: CATSGGASGFYEQYF.

The chain couples TRBV7-2 to TRBJ1-6; the D is unclear. The CDR3 is made up of 16 amino acids. Germline V gene sequence: CDR1 SGHTA, CDR2 FQGNSA. Trimming removed 5 bases at V and 2 bases at J, with 13 bases between. The CDR3 DNA sequence: TGTGCCAGCAGCCGCACGAGCCTCCCCTATAATTCACCCCTCCACTTT. This gives the protein CASSRTSLPYNSPLHF. The variable domain in full, with the rest retrieved from reference TRBV7-2 and TRBJ1-6, is GAGVSQSPSNKVTEKGKDVELRCDPISGHTALYWYRQSLGQGLEFLIYFQGNSAPDKSGLPSDRFSAERTGGSVSTLTIQRTQQEDSAVYLCASSRTSLPYNSPLHFGNGTRLTVT.

V is TRBV18 and J is TRBJ2-5; TRBD2 agrees at 7 bases. Losses at the gene ends were 6 bases for V and 5 bases for J; bases not matched to a gene: 6. This CDR3 region has 13 residues. CDR1 is KGHSH, CDR2 LQKENI, per germline. The CDR3 DNA sequence: TGTGCCAGCTCTCAAGACGGGGGGGAGACCCAGTACTTC. Its protein product is CASSQDGGETQYF. The full variable domain, completed using reference TRBV18 and TRBJ2-5, is NAGVMQNPRHLVRRRGQEARLRCSPMKGHSHVYWYRQLPEEGLKFMVYLQKENIIDESGMPKERFSAEFPKEGPSILRIQQVVRGDSAAYFCASSQDGGETQYFGPGTRLLVL.

The V gene is TRBV5-4, the J gene TRBJ2-3, with D perhaps TRBD1 or TRBD2 (6 bases each). Trimming shortened V by 0 bases and J by 6 bases, and 14 bases separated the two germline ends. CDR1 is SGHNT and CDR2 is YYREEE in the germline V gene (reference sequence). The CDR3 is 15 residues long. The CDR3 region has the DNA TGTGCCAGCAGCTTGGAGGACCCGGGGGCGGATACGCAGTATTTT. Encoded protein: CASSLEDPGADTQYF. Full variable domain (remainder filled in from reference TRBV5-4 and TRBJ2-3): ETGVTQSPTHLIKTRGQQVTLRCSSQSGHNTVSWYQQALGQGPQFIFQYYREEENGRGNFPPRFSGLQFPNYSSELNVNALELDDSALYLCASSLEDPGADTQYFGPGTRLTVL.

The chain has TRBV6-5 and TRBJ1-1; D ambiguous. Trimming stripped 5 bases from V and 0 bases from J, with 7 bases between. From germline, CDR1 is MNHEY and CDR2 SVGAGI. CDR3 size: 13 residues. The CDR3 here is CASSMVLNTEAFF. DNA for the CDR3: TGTGCCAGCAGTATGGTCCTGAACACTGAAGCTTTCTTT.

This chain connects TRBV19 to TRBJ2-2; D may be TRBD1 (5 bases). V gave up 1 base and J gave up 1 base, with 10 bases separating them. Germline CDR1 reads LNHDA; CDR2 reads SQIVND (reference sequence). The CDR3 spans 16 residues. The CDR3 reads CASSIVGRVNTGELFF. Written as DNA, the CDR3 is TGTGCCAGTAGTATAGTCGGCAGGGTGAACACCGGGGAGCTGTTTTTT.

The J gene is TRBJ1-4, the V gene TRBV25-1; tentatively, D is TRBD1 (6 bases). The CDR3 sequence is 15 residues long. Germline CDR1 and CDR2: MGHDK and SYGVNS. Trimming left V 4 bases short and J 3 bases short, with 12 bases between. CDR3 in DNA: TGTGCCAGCAGTGCCGCGAGGGGGTCTAATGAAAAACTGTTTTTT. Protein product: CASSAARGSNEKLFF. Full variable domain (missing parts from reference TRBV25-1 and TRBJ1-4): EADIYQTPRYLVIGTGKKITLECSQTMGHDKMYWYQQDPGMELHLIHYSYGVNSTEKGDLSSESTVSRIRTEHFPLTLESARPSHTSQYLCASSAARGSNEKLFFGSGTQLSVL.

This clone showed up just a few times. The rearrangement uses TRBV6-2 or TRBV6-3 and TRBJ2-7; the D is unclear. The CDR3 has 12 amino acids. Trimming took 2 bases from V and 3 from J, leaving 5 bases between them. Per the germline V gene, CDR1 is MNHEY and CDR2 is SVGEGT. As DNA, the CDR3 is TGTGCCAGCAGTTACGATGTCTACGAGCAGTACTTC. It encodes CASSYDVYEQYF.